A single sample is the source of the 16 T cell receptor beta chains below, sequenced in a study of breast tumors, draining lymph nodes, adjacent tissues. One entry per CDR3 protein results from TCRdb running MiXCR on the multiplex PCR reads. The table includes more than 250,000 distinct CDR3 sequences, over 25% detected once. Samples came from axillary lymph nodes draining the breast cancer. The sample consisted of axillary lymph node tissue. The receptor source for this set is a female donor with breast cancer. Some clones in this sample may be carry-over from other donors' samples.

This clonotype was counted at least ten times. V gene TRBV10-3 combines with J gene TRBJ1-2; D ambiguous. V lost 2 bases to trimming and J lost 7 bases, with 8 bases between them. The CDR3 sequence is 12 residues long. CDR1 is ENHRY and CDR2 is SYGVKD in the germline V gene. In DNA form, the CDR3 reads TGTGCCATCAGTGAGGGGGTCCCTGGCTACACCTTC. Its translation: CAISEGVPGYTF.

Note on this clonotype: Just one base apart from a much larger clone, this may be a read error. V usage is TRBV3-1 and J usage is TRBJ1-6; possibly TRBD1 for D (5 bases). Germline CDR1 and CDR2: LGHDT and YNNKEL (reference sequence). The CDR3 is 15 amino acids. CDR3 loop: CASSYFGGMNSPLRF. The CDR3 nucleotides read TGTGCCAGCAGCTACTTCGGGGGGATGAATTCACCCCTCCGCTTT.

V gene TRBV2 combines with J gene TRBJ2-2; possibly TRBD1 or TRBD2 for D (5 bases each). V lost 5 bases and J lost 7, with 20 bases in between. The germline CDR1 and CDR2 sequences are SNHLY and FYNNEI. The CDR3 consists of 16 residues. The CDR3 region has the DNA TGTGCCAGCAGTCTATTGAAGTGGGACCAGGGCGGGGAGCTGTTTTTT. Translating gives CASSLLKWDQGGELFF.

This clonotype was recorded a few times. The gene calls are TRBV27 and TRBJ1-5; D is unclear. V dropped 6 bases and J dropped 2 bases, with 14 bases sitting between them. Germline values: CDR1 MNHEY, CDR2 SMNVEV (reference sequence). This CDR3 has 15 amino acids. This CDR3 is CASRPWSSGNQPQHF. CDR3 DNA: TGTGCCAGCAGACCTTGGAGTTCTGGCAATCAGCCCCAGCATTTT.

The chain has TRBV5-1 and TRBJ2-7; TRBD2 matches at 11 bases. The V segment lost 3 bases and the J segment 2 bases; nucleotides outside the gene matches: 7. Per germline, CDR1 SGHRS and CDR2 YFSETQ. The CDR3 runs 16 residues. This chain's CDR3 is CASSSTTSGTPYEQYF. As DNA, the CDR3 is TGCGCCAGCAGCTCTACGACTAGCGGGACCCCCTACGAGCAGTACTTC.

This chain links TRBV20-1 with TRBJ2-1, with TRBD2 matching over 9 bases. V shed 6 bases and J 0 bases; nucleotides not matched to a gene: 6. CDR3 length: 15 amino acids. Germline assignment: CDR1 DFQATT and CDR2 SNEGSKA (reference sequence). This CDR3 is CSARNSGSSYNEQFF. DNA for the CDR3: TGCAGTGCCAGAAATAGCGGGAGCTCCTACAATGAGCAGTTCTTC.

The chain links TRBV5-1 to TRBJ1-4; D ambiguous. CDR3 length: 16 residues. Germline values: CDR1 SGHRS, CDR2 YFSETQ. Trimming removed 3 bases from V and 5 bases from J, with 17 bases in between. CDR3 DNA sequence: TGCGCCAGCAGCTGGAGTAGCGGGAGAGGGAATGAAAAACTGTTTTTT. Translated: CASSWSSGRGNEKLFF. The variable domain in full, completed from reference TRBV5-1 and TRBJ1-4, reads KAGVTQTPRYLIKTRGQQVTLSCSPISGHRSVSWYQQTPGQGLQFLFEYFSETQRNKGNFPGRFSGRQFSNSRSEMNVSTLELGDSALYLCASSWSSGRGNEKLFFGSGTQLSVL.

CDR3 amino acids: CAWSTGSGDNEQFF. The CDR3 nucleotides read TGTGCCTGGAGTACCGGTAGCGGAGACAATGAGCAGTTCTTC. The V call is TRBV30, the J call TRBJ2-1, with D perhaps matching TRBD2 (6 bases). CDR3 size: 14 residues. V dropped 2 bases and J dropped 5 bases, with 13 bases sitting between them. Germline assignment: CDR1 GTSNPN and CDR2 SVGIG (reference sequence).

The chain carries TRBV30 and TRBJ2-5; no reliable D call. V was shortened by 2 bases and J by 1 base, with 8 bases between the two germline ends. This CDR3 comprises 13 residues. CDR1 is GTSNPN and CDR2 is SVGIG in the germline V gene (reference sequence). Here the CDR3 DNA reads TGTGCCTGGAGTTTTTCCCCCCAAGAGACCCAGTACTTC. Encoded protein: CAWSFSPQETQYF.

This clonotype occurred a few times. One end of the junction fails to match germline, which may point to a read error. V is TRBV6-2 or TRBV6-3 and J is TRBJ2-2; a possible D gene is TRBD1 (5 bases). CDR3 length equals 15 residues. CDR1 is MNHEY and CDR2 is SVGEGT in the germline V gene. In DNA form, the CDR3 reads TGTGCCAGCAGTCACTCAGGGTTTGGTACCGGGGAGCTGTTTTTT. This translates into CASSHSGFGTGELFF.

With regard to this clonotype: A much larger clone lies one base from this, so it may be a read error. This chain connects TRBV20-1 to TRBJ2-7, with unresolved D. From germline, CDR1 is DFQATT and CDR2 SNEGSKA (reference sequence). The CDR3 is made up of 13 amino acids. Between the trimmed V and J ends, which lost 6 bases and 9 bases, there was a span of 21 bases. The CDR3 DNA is TGCAGTGCAAGTCCCGGAAGTTCCGACGGGCAGTACTTC. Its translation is CSASPGSSDGQYF.

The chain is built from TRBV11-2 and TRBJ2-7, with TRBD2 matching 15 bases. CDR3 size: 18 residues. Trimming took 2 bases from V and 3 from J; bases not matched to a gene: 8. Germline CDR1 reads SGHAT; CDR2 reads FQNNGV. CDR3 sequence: CASSLSGLAGGKDYEQYF. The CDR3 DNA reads TGTGCCAGCAGCTTATCTGGACTAGCGGGAGGGAAGGACTACGAGCAGTACTTC.

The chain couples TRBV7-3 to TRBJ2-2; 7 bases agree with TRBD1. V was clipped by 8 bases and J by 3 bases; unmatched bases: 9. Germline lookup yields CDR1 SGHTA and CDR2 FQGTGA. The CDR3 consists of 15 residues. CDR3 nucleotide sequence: TGTGCCAGCTTAAAGGGACAGACGTACACCGGGGAGCTGTTTTTT. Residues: CASLKGQTYTGELFF.

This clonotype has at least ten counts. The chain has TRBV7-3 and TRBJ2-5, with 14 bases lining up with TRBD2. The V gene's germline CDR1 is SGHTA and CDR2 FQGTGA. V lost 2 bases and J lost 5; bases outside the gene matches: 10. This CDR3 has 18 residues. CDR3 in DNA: TGTGCCAGCAGCTTATTTGGGACTAGCGGGAGAAGGATCGAGACCCAGTACTTC. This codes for CASSLFGTSGRRIETQYF. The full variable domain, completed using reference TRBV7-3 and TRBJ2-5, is GAGVSQTPSNKVTEKGKYVELRCDPISGHTALYWYRQSLGQGPEFLIYFQGTGAADDSGLPNDRFFAVRPEGSVSTLKIQRTERGDSAVYLCASSLFGTSGRRIETQYFGPGTRLLVL.

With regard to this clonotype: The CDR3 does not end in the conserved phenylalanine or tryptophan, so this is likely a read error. CDR3 amino acids: CASSIATSGGDETQYS. The CDR3 DNA follows: TGTGCCAGTAGTATAGCGACTAGCGGGGGGGACGAGACCCAGTACTCC. The J gene is TRBJ2-5, the V gene TRBV19; 14 positions agree with TRBD2. The CDR3 runs to 16 residues. With 1 base clipped from V and 5 bases from J, the junction kept 3 bases outside the gene matches. Germline CDR1 LNHDA, CDR2 SQIVND (reference sequence).

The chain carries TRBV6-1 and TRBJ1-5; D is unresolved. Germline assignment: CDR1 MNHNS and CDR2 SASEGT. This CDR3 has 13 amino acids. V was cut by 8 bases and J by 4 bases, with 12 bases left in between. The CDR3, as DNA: TGTGCCAGCTTACTCGGAGGGAATCAGCCCCAGCATTTT. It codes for CASLLGGNQPQHF.